The 28 T cell receptor beta chains in this list originate from one sample, sequenced in a study of post-analysis software for immune sequencing data. Study outcomes and limitations: Patients used a few TRBV segments, including TRBV5-6, TRBV5-1 and TRBV20-1, more often than controls.

TCR beta cDNA libraries had unique molecular identifiers. A single record per CDR3 protein comes from TCRdb applying MiXCR to the PCR reads. The sample carries 750,000 to 950,000 distinct CDR3 sequences, about 57% recorded once. These receptors' antigens are unknown. The sequenced sample was blood. The receptor set was obtained from a girl under 18 with multiple sclerosis.

In its sample, this clonotype was seen a few times. This sequence joins TRBV29-1 and TRBJ2-1; 15 bases are shared with TRBD2. V was pared by 8 bases and J by 8 bases, with 7 bases of the junction left unmatched. The V gene's germline CDR1 is SQVTM and CDR2 ANQGSEA. The CDR3 extends over 14 amino acids. CDR3 nucleotide sequence: TGCAGCTACAAGGGACTAGCGGGAGGTTATGAGCAGTTCTTC. Protein product: CSYKGLAGGYEQFF.

This clonotype has a single count. The genes are TRBV29-1 and TRBJ2-1; D remains unclear. This CDR3 has 16 residues. V was clipped by 4 bases and J by 7 bases, with 23 bases between them. Germline-derived CDR1 and CDR2 are SQVTM and ANQGSEA. CDR3 sequence reads: CSVVTHDLVYGNEQFF. The CDR3, as DNA: TGCAGCGTTGTAACCCATGACCTAGTCTACGGAAATGAGCAGTTCTTC.

Written as DNA, the CDR3 is TGCAGTGCCAACAGGGTCGACGAGCAGTACTTC. Translating gives CSANRVDEQYF. J is TRBJ2-7 and V is TRBV20-1, with D possibly being TRBD1 (6 bases). Trimming took 6 bases from V and 5 from J, leaving 11 bases between them. Germline loops: CDR1 DFQATT, CDR2 SNEGSKA (reference sequence). The CDR3 runs to 11 residues.

As to this clonotype: A much larger clone lies a single base off, so this may be a read error. J is TRBJ2-6 and V is TRBV4-2; D is undetermined. This CDR3 has 16 residues. In germline, CDR1 is LGHNA, CDR2 YNFKEQ. CDR3 amino acids: CASSQEETAGTNVLTF. Here the CDR3 DNA reads TGTGCCAGCAGCCAAGAGGAAACAGCTGGGACCAACGTCCTGACTTTC.

The rearrangement uses TRBV24-1 and TRBJ1-2, with 8 bases aligning to TRBD1. This CDR3 is 14 amino acids long. With V trimmed by 4 bases and J by 5 bases, 5 bases remained unmatched. Per the germline V gene, CDR1 is KGHDR and CDR2 is SFDVKD. The CDR3 region is CATSDRDRSYGYTF. The CDR3 nucleotides are TGTGCCACCAGTGACAGGGACAGGTCATATGGCTACACCTTC.

The rearrangement uses TRBV29-1 and TRBJ2-1; the D gene is possibly TRBD1 (6 bases). The CDR3 has 17 amino acids. The germline V gene has CDR1 SQVTM and CDR2 ANQGSEA. The V and J ends lost 1 base and 2 bases respectively, with 18 bases between them. The CDR3 DNA reads as TGCAGCGTTGAAGCGTTTTCCCGCGACAGGCCCTACAATGAGCAGTTCTTC. Encoded protein: CSVEAFSRDRPYNEQFF.

V usage is TRBV3-1 and J usage is TRBJ2-1, with unresolved D. In germline, CDR1 is LGHDT, CDR2 YNNKEL (reference sequence). Trimming took 2 bases from V and 6 from J, leaving 23 bases between them. The CDR3 runs 18 residues. CDR3 coding DNA: TGTGCCAGCAGCCAATACCCGACTGTGCTGCTAGGCAGCAATGAGCAGTTCTTC. Protein: CASSQYPTVLLGSNEQFF.

Notes on this clonotype: An end of the junction differs from the germline gene, which may be a read error. The chain couples TRBV18 to TRBJ1-5; 7 bases map to TRBD1. Germline loops: CDR1 KGHSH, CDR2 LQKENI. There are 15 residues in the CDR3. CDR3 protein: CASSRSQGGNQPQHF. Here the CDR3 DNA reads TGTGCCAGTTCACGAAGTCAGGGGGGCAATCAGCCCCAGCATTTT.

This clonotype was recorded many times. The chain combines TRBV12-3 or TRBV12-4 with TRBJ2-7, with TRBD1 identical over 8 bases. This CDR3 is 14 amino acids long. The V gene end was trimmed by 4 bases and the J gene end by 1 base; junction bases not matched to a gene: 3. The CDR3 DNA reads TGTGCCAGCAGTTCCCGGGACAGGTCCTACGAGCAGTACTTC. This gives the protein CASSSRDRSYEQYF.

Note on this clonotype: A read error may produce the germline difference seen at one junction end. This rearrangement joins TRBV29-1 to TRBJ1-5; no definite D call. Looked up from germline, CDR1 is SQVTM and CDR2 is ANQGSEA. This CDR3 spans 13 amino acids. CDR3 DNA sequence: TGCAGCGTTGGTGGAGGAGGCAATCAGCCCCAGAATTTT. Protein sequence: CSVGGGGNQPQNF.

The V gene is TRBV3-1, the J gene TRBJ2-1; 11 bases agree with TRBD2. Germline V gene sequence: CDR1 LGHDT, CDR2 YNNKEL (reference sequence). V trimming: 4 bases; J trimming: 0 bases; junction bases outside the gene matches: 14. This CDR3 is 20 amino acids long. The CDR3, as DNA: TGTGCCAGCAGCCCGAAAAGAACGGCCGGGACTAGCGGCTCCTACAATGAGCAGTTCTTC. This translates into CASSPKRTAGTSGSYNEQFF.

J is TRBJ2-3 and V is TRBV6-1, with 7 positions matching TRBD1. Germline trimming cut 5 bases from V and 0 bases from J; bases unmatched to any gene: 17. In germline, CDR1 is MNHNS, CDR2 SASEGT. CDR3 size: 19 residues. CDR3 amino acids: CASSPRPGQPSASTDTQYF. In DNA, the CDR3 is TGTGCCAGCAGTCCCCGCCCGGGACAGCCCTCCGCTAGCACAGATACGCAGTATTTT.

This sequence joins TRBV6-2 or TRBV6-3 and TRBJ2-5; no definite D call. The V gene lost 6 bases and the J gene lost 5 bases, with 10 bases spanning the gap. The CDR3 covers 12 residues. Germline V gene data show CDR1 as MNHEY and CDR2 as SVGEGT. For the CDR3, the DNA is TGTGCCAGCAGCCCCTCAGCGGAGACCCAGTACTTC. Protein: CASSPSAETQYF.

The chain joins TRBV29-1 to TRBJ1-2, with D maybe TRBD1 (5 bases). The CDR3 sequence is 13 residues long. V was pared by 1 base and J by 5 bases, with 11 bases between. Per germline, CDR1 SQVTM and CDR2 ANQGSEA. CDR3 protein: CSVEGGRTYGYTF. CDR3 coding DNA: TGCAGCGTTGAAGGGGGCAGGACGTATGGCTACACCTTC.

This clonotype was recorded once. The chain combines TRBV25-1 with TRBJ1-2, with D uncertain. The germline V gene has CDR1 MGHDK and CDR2 SYGVNS. V gave up 2 bases and J gave up 9 bases, with 13 bases separating them. The CDR3 loop spans 13 amino acids. The CDR3 region has the DNA TGTGCCAGCAGTGAAGGACGATTCGGACGCTACACCTTC. This sequence encodes CASSEGRFGRYTF.

This clonotype was seen only once. This chain links TRBV5-5 with TRBJ1-2, with 8 bases matching TRBD1. The CDR3 has 16 residues. Germline values: CDR1 SGHKS, CDR2 YYEKEE (reference sequence). V was clipped by 4 bases and J by 6 bases; unmatched bases: 14. This chain's CDR3 is CASSRSGTGGIDGYTF. The CDR3 DNA sequence: TGTGCCAGCAGCCGATCCGGGACAGGAGGGATCGATGGCTACACCTTC.

The chain is built from TRBV12-3 or TRBV12-4 and TRBJ2-3; D is unresolved. This CDR3 is 15 amino acids long. Deletions cut 7 bases from V and 5 bases from J, with 19 bases between. In DNA form, the CDR3 reads TGTGCCAGCACCCCAAGGGTCCAGAATCGAGATACGCAGTATTTT. It is translated as CASTPRVQNRDTQYF.

The rearrangement links TRBV6-5 to TRBJ2-1; the D is unclear. This CDR3 is built from 15 residues. CDR1 and CDR2 from the germline V gene are MNHEY and SVGAGI. Trimming cost V 2 bases and J 5 bases, with 13 bases left between them. The CDR3 protein is CASSYGGLGNNEQFF. The CDR3 DNA follows: TGTGCCAGCAGTTACGGTGGTCTGGGCAACAATGAGCAGTTCTTC.

V gene TRBV20-1 combines with J gene TRBJ2-3; D might be TRBD2 (5 bases). Germline values: CDR1 DFQATT, CDR2 SNEGSKA (reference sequence). Trimming cost V 1 base and J 4 bases, with 12 bases left between them. The CDR3 contains 14 residues. CDR3 bases: TGCAGTGCTAGAGTGTCGGGGTGGGCAGATACGCAGTATTTT. Translated, it gives CSARVSGWADTQYF.

V and J are TRBV7-3 and TRBJ2-1, with D uncertain. This CDR3 spans 14 amino acids. Germline V gene data show CDR1 as SGHTA and CDR2 as FQGTGA. The V gene lost 5 bases and the J gene lost 0 bases, with 8 bases spanning the gap. The chain's CDR3 is CASSPKSSYNEQFF. The CDR3 DNA sequence: TGTGCCAGCAGCCCCAAGAGCTCCTACAATGAGCAGTTCTTC. The variable domain in full, with the rest retrieved from reference TRBV7-3 and TRBJ2-1, is GAGVSQTPSNKVTEKGKYVELRCDPISGHTALYWYRQSLGQGPEFLIYFQGTGAADDSGLPNDRFFAVRPEGSVSTLKIQRTERGDSAVYLCASSPKSSYNEQFFGPGTRLTVL.

The chain couples TRBV15 to TRBJ2-7; D is unclear. CDR1 is LNHNV, CDR2 YYDKDF, per germline (reference sequence). The CDR3 has 12 amino acids. Trimming took 1 base from V and 6 from J, leaving 7 bases between them. DNA for the CDR3: TGTGCCACCAGCAGAGTACGCGGCGAGCAGTACTTC. Residues: CATSRVRGEQYF.

This chain links TRBV29-1 with TRBJ2-3; D possibly corresponds to TRBD2 (6 bases). The CDR3 sequence is 14 residues long. Germline CDR1 and CDR2: SQVTM and ANQGSEA. V was cut by 6 bases and J by 2 bases, with 15 bases left in between. As DNA, the CDR3 is TGCAGCGTCATACCAGCGGGCGTCACAGATACGCAGTATTTT. Amino acids: CSVIPAGVTDTQYF.

The chain couples TRBV20-1 to TRBJ2-7, with 12 nucleotides matching TRBD1. V lost 6 bases and J lost 5; bases outside the gene matches: 8. The CDR3 covers 14 residues. CDR1 and CDR2 (germline): DFQATT, SNEGSKA (reference sequence). The CDR3 DNA reads as TGCAGTGCAGGACCTGGGACAGGGGGCGACGAGCAGTACTTC. Protein sequence: CSAGPGTGGDEQYF.

The V call is TRBV12-3 or TRBV12-4, the J call TRBJ2-7; TRBD2 matches 8 bases. V lost 2 bases and J lost 0; bases outside the gene matches: 6. This CDR3 is 16 amino acids long. Here the CDR3 reads CASSLRPGGSSYEQYF. As DNA, the CDR3 is TGTGCCAGCAGTTTAAGACCGGGGGGGAGCTCCTACGAGCAGTACTTC.

This clonotype has only a few counts. This chain joins TRBV9 and TRBJ1-2; no firm D call. This CDR3 is 14 amino acids long. The germline V gene has CDR1 SGDLS and CDR2 YYNGEE. V was trimmed by 3 bases and J by 5 bases, leaving 14 bases between them. The CDR3 DNA is TGTGCCAGCAGCGCCGCCAGTTCCGGGTATGGCTACACCTTC. Residues: CASSAASSGYGYTF.

This chain connects TRBV7-2 to TRBJ1-4; 9 bases line up with TRBD1. V was pared by 1 base and J by 0 bases, with 9 bases of the junction left unmatched. The CDR3 totals 19 residues. CDR1 and CDR2 from the germline V gene are SGHTA and FQGNSA. CDR3 in DNA: TGTGCCAGCAGCTTAGGTGGGACAGGGTGGAATGCAACTAATGAAAAACTGTTTTTT. Residues: CASSLGGTGWNATNEKLFF.

This chain links TRBV6-1 with TRBJ2-5, with 8 bases identical to TRBD1. Germline lookup yields CDR1 MNHNS and CDR2 SASEGT. The J segment lost 5 bases and the V segment lost 10 bases, leaving 15 bases of the junction unmatched. The length of the CDR3 is 15 residues. The chain's CDR3 is CATTRRDRRRETQYF. CDR3 sequence (DNA): TGTGCCACCACTCGCCGGGACAGGAGGCGGGAGACCCAGTACTTC.

This clonotype was detected only a few times. The rearrangement links TRBV4-1 to TRBJ2-7, with D possibly matching TRBD2 (5 bases). Trimming shortened V by 3 bases and J by 6 bases, and 9 bases separated the two germline ends. Germline assignment: CDR1 MGHRA and CDR2 YSYEKL. The CDR3 extends over 12 amino acids. CDR3 in DNA: TGCGCCAGCAGCCACGGGGTATCCGAGCAGTACTTC. Amino acid sequence: CASSHGVSEQYF.